The clone carrying this T cell receptor beta chain occurred many times. This sample was taken from a study of CD8 T cells in ankylosing spondylitis. One entry per CDR3 protein, called by TCRdb with MiXCR from the 5' RACE reads. Of about 130,000 distinct CDR3 sequences listed, approximately 7.3% are singletons. The ends lost 6 bases at V and 6 bases at J; junction bases unmatched: 12. Germline loops: CDR1 MNHNS, CDR2 SASEGT. The CDR3 is made up of 15 amino acids. V and J are TRBV6-1 and TRBJ2-3; 7 bases match TRBD1. The receptor comes from a female donor with ankylosing spondylitis or in good health (not recorded which). Sequencing was done on a sample of blood, either unsorted or a sorted T cell fraction (not recorded which). CDR3 sequence reads: CASSLDKGAGDTQYF. The DNA for the CDR3 is TGTGCCAGCAGCCTTGACAAGGGGGCTGGTGATACGCAGTATTTT.